This T cell receptor beta chain was retrieved from a study of T-cell reconstitution after alpha-beta-depleted transplantation in children. Findings of the study overall: It was reported that alpha-beta T cells came from several hundred expanded graft clones (about two months after transplant). When one year had passed after transplant, most T-cell counts and diversity came from newly produced T cells. Surviving recipient T cells and intrathymic progenitors accounted for some patients' high TCRbeta diversity at day 60.

Preparation of the TCRbeta library involved a method that used unique molecular identifiers. TCRdb processed the PCR reads anew with MiXCR; each CDR3 protein has one entry. The table has hundreds of thousands of distinct CDR3 sequences, 13% seen once. CDR3 size: 15 residues. Trimming at V came to 4 bases and at J to 5 bases, leaving 4 bases not matched to a gene. Germline V gene data show CDR1 as LGHDT and CDR2 as YNNKEL (reference sequence). There are a few counts of this clonotype. Its antigen remains unknown. The starting material was PBMCs, mostly from graft donor cells, obtained 360 days after TCRalphabeta/CD19-depleted stem cell transplant. This TCR came from a male patient younger than 18 who had a stem cell transplant for acute myeloid leukemia, so the T cells may come from the graft donor. The rearrangement joins TRBV3-1 to TRBJ2-1, with TRBD2 matching 11 bases. The CDR3 reads CASSRLAGINNEQFF. The CDR3 nucleotides read TGTGCCAGCAGCCGACTAGCGGGGATCAACAATGAGCAGTTCTTC.